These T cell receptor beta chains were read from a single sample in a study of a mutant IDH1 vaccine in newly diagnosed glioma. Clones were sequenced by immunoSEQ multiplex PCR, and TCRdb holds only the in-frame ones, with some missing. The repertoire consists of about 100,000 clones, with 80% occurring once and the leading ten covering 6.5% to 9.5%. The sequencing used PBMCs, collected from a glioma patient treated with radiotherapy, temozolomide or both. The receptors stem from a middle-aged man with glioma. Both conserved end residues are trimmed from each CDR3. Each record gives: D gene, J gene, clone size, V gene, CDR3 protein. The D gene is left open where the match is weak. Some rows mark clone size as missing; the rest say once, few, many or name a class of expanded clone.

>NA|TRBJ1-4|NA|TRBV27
ASSSFGDSNEKLF
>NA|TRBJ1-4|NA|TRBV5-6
ASSLLGGTLIF
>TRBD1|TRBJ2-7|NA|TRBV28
ASSSPGQVSYEQY
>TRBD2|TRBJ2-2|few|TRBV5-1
ASSSGLAFNTGELF
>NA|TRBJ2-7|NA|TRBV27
ASRTGAYEQY
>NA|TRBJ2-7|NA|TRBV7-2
ASSWGTGEQY
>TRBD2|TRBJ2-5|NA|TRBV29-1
SVGRGSGIQETQY
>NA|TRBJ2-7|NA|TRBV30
AWKKVGYEQY
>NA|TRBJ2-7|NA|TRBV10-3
AISPGAEQY
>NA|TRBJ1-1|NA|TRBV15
ATSMTANTEAF
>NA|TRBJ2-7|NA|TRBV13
ASSVQLGGYEQY
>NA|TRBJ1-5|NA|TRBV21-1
ASSKAGVSNQPQH
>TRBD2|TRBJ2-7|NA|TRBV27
ASSLFGSGMGGTYEQY
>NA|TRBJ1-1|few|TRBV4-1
ASSQDYETEAF
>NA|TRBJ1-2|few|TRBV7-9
ASSSEGLVYGYT
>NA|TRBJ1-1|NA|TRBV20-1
SARGDGEAF
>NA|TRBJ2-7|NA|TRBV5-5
ASSLVSEEQY
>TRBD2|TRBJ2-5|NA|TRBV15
ATSSLLAGGTQY
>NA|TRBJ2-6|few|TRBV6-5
ASRQGFSGANVLT
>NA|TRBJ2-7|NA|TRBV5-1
ASSLNGRRDYEQY
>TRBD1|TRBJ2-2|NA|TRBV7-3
ASSPTGVNGELF
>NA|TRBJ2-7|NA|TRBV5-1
ASMETAPFYEQY
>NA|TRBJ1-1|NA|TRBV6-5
ASSYSGGNTEAF
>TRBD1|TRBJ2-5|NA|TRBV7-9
ASSPRTGKLSETQY
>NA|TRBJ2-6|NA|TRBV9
ASSPGSLGANVLT
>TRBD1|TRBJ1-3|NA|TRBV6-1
ASSQSGQGGNTIY
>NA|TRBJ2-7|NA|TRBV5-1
ASSGGTGSSYEQY
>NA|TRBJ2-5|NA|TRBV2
ASSGAIPGGETQY
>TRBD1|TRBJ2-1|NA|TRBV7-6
ASSPWTGFDEQF
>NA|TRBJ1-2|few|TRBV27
ASSYRDHYGYT
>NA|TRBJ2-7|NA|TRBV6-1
ASSFQGSADEQY
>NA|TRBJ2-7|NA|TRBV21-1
ARGFNLAGRGCEQY
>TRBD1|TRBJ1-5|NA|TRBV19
ASSPAGTGARQPQH
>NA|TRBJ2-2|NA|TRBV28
ASKAGQGAGELF
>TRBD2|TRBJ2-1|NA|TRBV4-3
ASSPGLAAYNEQF
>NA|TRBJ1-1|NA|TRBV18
ASSQGMNTEAF
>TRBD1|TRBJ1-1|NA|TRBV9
ASSSQTGAKFNEAF
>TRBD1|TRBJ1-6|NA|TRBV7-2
ASSHTGGGYNSPLH
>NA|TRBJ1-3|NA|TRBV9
ASSVPRTGAGNTIY
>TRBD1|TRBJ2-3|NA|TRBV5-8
ASRPRQGDVDTQY
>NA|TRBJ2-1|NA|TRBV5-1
ASWGGRPYNEQF
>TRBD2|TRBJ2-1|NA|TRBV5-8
ASSSRTSGGGEQF
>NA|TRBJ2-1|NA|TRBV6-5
ASSAMGYNEQF
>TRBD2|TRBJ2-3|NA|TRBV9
ASSPAGTRLPDTQY
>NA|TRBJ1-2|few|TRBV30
AWSEGLVGGYT
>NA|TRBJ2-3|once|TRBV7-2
ASSFKGSGDTQY
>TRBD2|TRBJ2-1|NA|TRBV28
ASSLSGLADNEQF
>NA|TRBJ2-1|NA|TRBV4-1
ASSQGGRGEQF
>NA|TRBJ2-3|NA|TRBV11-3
ASSLGEDTQY
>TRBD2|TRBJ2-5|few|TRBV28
ASSEPGLADQETQY
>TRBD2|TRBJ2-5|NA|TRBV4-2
ASTRGLAGEETQY
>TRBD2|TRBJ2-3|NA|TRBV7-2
ASSLARTSRDTQY
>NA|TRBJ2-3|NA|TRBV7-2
ASSLGGASTDTQY
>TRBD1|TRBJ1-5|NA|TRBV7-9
ASSLAPGGQPQH
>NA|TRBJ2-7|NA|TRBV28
ASSFLGYSYEQY
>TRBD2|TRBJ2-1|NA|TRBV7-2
ASSLGLAGGPGNEQF
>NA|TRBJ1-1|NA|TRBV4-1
ASSGGGPGMNTEAF
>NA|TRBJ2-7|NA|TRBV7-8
ASSLVGQTYEQY
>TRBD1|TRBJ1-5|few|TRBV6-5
ASSSRQGKSNQPQH